This is a list of T cell receptor beta chains from one sample in a study of Graves' ophthalmopathy and Graves' hyperthyroidism. Each CDR3 protein is one row after TCRdb ran MiXCR on the multiplex PCR reads. The sample includes some 400,000 distinct CDR3 sequences, approximately 20% of them seen just once. Sequenced input: peripheral blood. The receptors were sampled from a woman aged 18-29 years with Graves' ophthalmopathy. The CDR3 runs from the conserved cysteine through the conserved F or W. The D gene is left open where the match is weak. For some rows the clone size is stated as once, few or many, or as a class when expanded; others skip it.

J,size,D,V,CDR3,DNA
TRBJ1-4,many,.,TRBV6-5,CASSLGQTHEKLFF,TGTGCCAGCAGCCTCGGACAGACCCATGAAAAACTGTTTTTT
TRBJ2-7,.,.,TRBV6-1,CASSDRWRSSCEQYF,TGTGCCAGCAGTGATCGCTGGCGGAGCTCCTGCGAGCAGTACTTC
TRBJ2-5,many,.,TRBV4-2,CASSQDRGVQETQYF,TGTGCCAGCAGCCAAGACCGAGGGGTACAAGAGACCCAGTACTTC
TRBJ1-1,many,.,TRBV6-6,CASRLTMNTEAFF,TGTGCCAGCAGGCTTACCATGAACACTGAAGCTTTCTTT
TRBJ2-7,many,.,TRBV28,CASSTPTRLGGLEQYF,TGTGCCAGCAGTACTCCGACCCGCCTAGGAGGGCTCGAGCAGTACTTC
TRBJ1-2,.,.,TRBV29-1,CSVAGGNGYTF,TGCAGCGTTGCCGGTGGCAATGGCTACACCTTC
TRBJ2-7,many,TRBD1,TRBV11-2,CASSPLGWTGNYEQYF,TGTGCCAGCAGCCCATTAGGGTGGACAGGGAACTACGAGCAGTACTTC
TRBJ2-2,many,.,TRBV4-1,CASSQDQSTGELFF,TGCGCCAGCAGCCAAGATCAGAGCACCGGGGAGCTGTTTTTT
TRBJ1-5,many,TRBD1,TRBV19,CASKSIGTGVSNQPQHF,TGTGCCAGTAAATCTATTGGGACAGGAGTTAGCAATCAGCCCCAGCATTTT
TRBJ2-7,many,TRBD1,TRBV11-2,CASSLVIGTGFPYEQYF,TGTGCCAGCAGCTTAGTGATAGGGACAGGGTTCCCCTACGAGCAGTACTTC
TRBJ2-7,many,TRBD2,TRBV7-2,CASSSSGTSVWEQYF,TGTGCCAGCAGCTCTTCGGGGACTAGTGTGTGGGAGCAGTACTTC
TRBJ2-1,many,TRBD2,TRBV12-3/TRBV12-4,CASRPTSGGAYNEQFF,TGTGCCAGCAGGCCGACTAGCGGGGGGGCCTACAATGAGCAGTTCTTC
TRBJ2-5,many,TRBD2,TRBV11-1,CASSFAGVQETQYF,TGTGCCAGCAGCTTCGCGGGGGTTCAAGAGACCCAGTACTTC
TRBJ2-2,many,TRBD1,TRBV2,CASSVVTGDNTGELFF,TGTGCCAGCAGTGTCGTGACAGGGGACAACACCGGGGAGCTGTTTTTT
TRBJ1-1,many,.,TRBV20-1,CSARDPARGTEAFF,TGCAGTGCTAGGGATCCGGCCCGGGGCACTGAAGCTTTCTTT
TRBJ2-5,many,TRBD2,TRBV28,CASSLPGLAETQYF,TGTGCCAGCAGTCTCCCGGGACTAGCCGAGACCCAGTACTTC
TRBJ1-1,.,TRBD1,TRBV6-5,CASSYGRSGGLDTEAFF,TGTGCCAGCAGTTACGGTCGATCAGGGGGATTGGACACTGAAGCTTTCTTT
TRBJ2-7,few,.,TRBV7-2,CASIPQGGYEQYF,TGTGCCAGCATCCCCCAGGGCGGCTACGAGCAGTACTTC
TRBJ2-2,many,.,TRBV10-2,CASGPLTGELFF,TGCGCCAGTGGGCCCCTCACCGGGGAGCTGTTTTTT
TRBJ1-6,once,.,TRBV12-3/TRBV12-4,CASSWGQANSPLHF,TGTGCCAGCAGCTGGGGGCAGGCTAACTCACCCCTCCACTTT
TRBJ1-2,many,TRBD1,TRBV7-8,CASSSDRVLFHGYTF,TGTGCCAGCAGCTCGGACAGGGTCCTCTTCCATGGCTACACCTTC
TRBJ2-7,.,.,TRBV4-1,CASSQAHRRGLSSSYEQYF,TGCGCCAGCAGCCAAGCTCACCGGAGGGGACTTTCAAGCTCCTACGAGCAGTACTTC
TRBJ1-3,many,.,TRBV5-1,CASSRDTGQYSGNTIYF,TGCGCCAGCAGCCGCGATACAGGACAGTACTCTGGAAACACCATATATTTT
TRBJ2-2,many,.,TRBV12-5,CASGLVLGRGAGELFF,TGTGCTAGTGGTTTGGTACTTGGCAGGGGGGCCGGGGAGCTGTTTTTT
TRBJ1-2,many,.,TRBV7-6,CASSPGPRGNYGYTF,TGTGCCAGCAGCCCAGGGCCGCGCGGTAACTATGGCTACACCTTC
TRBJ1-6,many,.,TRBV6-2/TRBV6-3,CASSYPGRNSPLHF,TGTGCCAGCAGTTACCCGGGCCGTAATTCACCCCTCCACTTT
TRBJ1-1,.,.,TRBV14,CASSQEWESGNTEAFF,TGTGCCAGCAGCCAAGAATGGGAAAGTGGGAACACTGAAGCTTTCTTT
TRBJ2-7,many,.,TRBV28,CATQALNGYEQYF,TGTGCCACCCAGGCCCTTAACGGCTACGAGCAGTACTTC
TRBJ1-1,.,.,TRBV19,CASASGNTEAFF,TGTGCCAGTGCCTCGGGGAACACTGAAGCTTTCTTT
TRBJ1-2,.,.,TRBV24-1,CATSASAEANYGYTF,TGTGCCACCAGTGCATCGGCAGAAGCTAACTATGGCTACACCTTC
TRBJ2-3,many,.,TRBV6-1,CASNDNTDTQYF,TGTGCCAGCAATGACAACACAGATACGCAGTATTTT
TRBJ1-1,many,TRBD1,TRBV5-1,CASSQGTVRANTEAFF,TGCGCCAGCAGCCAGGGGACAGTTCGGGCGAACACTGAAGCTTTCTTT
TRBJ1-1,.,.,TRBV29-1,CSVPQKDSRRYTEAFF,TGCAGCGTTCCCCAAAAGGACAGCCGGCGATACACTGAAGCTTTCTTT
TRBJ1-1,many,TRBD1,TRBV29-1,CSVGGQGTEAFF,TGCAGCGTTGGGGGACAGGGCACTGAAGCTTTCTTT
TRBJ1-5,many,TRBD1,TRBV12-3/TRBV12-4,CASLLGQATHQPQHF,TGTGCCAGCCTACTCGGACAGGCGACACATCAGCCCCAGCATTTT
TRBJ2-7,.,TRBD1,TRBV7-8,CASSLEQGAYYEQYF,TGTGCCAGCAGCTTAGAACAGGGGGCTTACTACGAGCAGTACTTC
TRBJ1-6,few,TRBD1,TRBV30,CAWRRDREFSYNSPLHF,TGTGCCTGGAGACGGGACAGGGAGTTCTCCTATAATTCACCCCTCCACTTT
TRBJ1-4,many,TRBD1,TRBV2,CASRAGTGDRKLFF,TGTGCCAGCAGAGCCGGGACAGGGGATCGAAAACTGTTTTTT
TRBJ2-7,many,TRBD1,TRBV6-2/TRBV6-3,CASSYHRTGVEQYF,TGTGCCAGCAGTTACCACCGGACAGGGGTCGAGCAGTACTTC
TRBJ1-2,many,TRBD1,TRBV7-9,CASRRDRGYTF,TGTGCCAGCAGGCGGGACAGAGGCTACACCTTC
TRBJ2-7,many,.,TRBV6-2/TRBV6-3,CASSYSTTHYEQYF,TGTGCCAGCAGTTATTCGACAACCCACTACGAGCAGTACTTC
TRBJ1-3,many,.,TRBV7-2,CASSPSPHTGNTIYF,TGTGCCAGCAGCCCCTCCCCCCATACCGGAAACACCATATATTTT
TRBJ1-1,many,.,TRBV28,CASSFPLLGTEAFF,TGTGCCAGCAGTTTTCCTCTACTGGGGACTGAAGCTTTCTTT